This TCR beta chain was sequenced during a study of T-cell reconstitution after alpha-beta-depleted transplantation in children (dated by TCRdb to about 2016). About the full investigation: Using TCR repertoire profiling, the study quantitatively followed how T-cell immune reconstitution unfolded in children after TCRalphabeta/CD19-depleted allogeneic hematopoietic cell transplantation.

V drops 3 bases and J drops 3 bases, leaving 0 bases in between. The CDR3 goes from the cysteine to the phenylalanine over 10 residues. Left in the record is the CDR3 DNA by itself, 30 bases read in frame from the first base. For CDR1 and CDR2, the germline V gene (reference sequence) lists DFQATT and SNEGSKA. Library construction relied on PCR. Sequencing instrument: Illumina HiSeq 2500. TCR library preparation used molecular barcoding, with unique molecular identifiers applied to normalize quantification of the TCRbeta repertoire. TCRdb ran its own pipeline on the public reads, namely fastp trimming at Q25 and MiXCR clone calling, and kept in-frame beta chains. Rows with one shared CDR3 protein collapse into an entry with the most common genes and DNA. This sample holds some 640,000 distinct CDR3 sequences; roughly 17% were observed only once. Of the sample, approximately 1% falls within the top ten clones.

This clonotype was detected many times. Its antigen is currently not known. There are no base qualities to consult, and no much larger clone falls within one base. This sample comprised PBMCs from the stem cell graft donor, obtained from the stem cell graft. This TCR came from a human donor who donated a stem cell graft to a child with acute myeloid leukemia. The chain is made from TRBV20-1 and TRBJ2-1, with no confident D gene call. The sequenced DNA is TGCAGTGCTAGCTACAATGAGCAGTTCTTC. Protein translation: CSASYNEQFF.